This T cell receptor beta chain was sequenced during a study of CD8+CD57+ T cells in acquired aplastic anemia. This clonotype has ten or more counts. For sequencing, patients were chosen who had shown expansion of CD8+CD57+ cells by flow cytometry. All patients had severe acquired aplastic anemia. Blood was sampled before the patients had received any therapy. The template for TCR beta VDJ and CDR3 sequence profiling was genomic DNA. TCRdb re-derived calls from the reads in MiXCR, one entry per CDR3 protein. Here the sample spans 180,000 or so distinct CDR3 sequences, approximately 52% being singletons. Trimming removed 6 bases from V and 7 bases from J, with 7 bases in between. CDR3 length: 12 amino acids.

The sample taken for sequencing was sorted CD4+, CD8+, or CD8+CD57+ T cells (not recorded which) from PBMCs. This clonotype was obtained from a human donor with aplastic anemia. This sequence joins TRBV12-3 or TRBV12-4 and TRBJ1-6; D gene uncertain. CDR3 protein: CASSPANSPLHF. CDR3 DNA: TGTGCCAGCAGCCCGGCGAATTCACCCCTCCACTTT.